The 25 T cell receptor beta chains given below trace back to one sample, sequenced in a study of identical twins. MiXCR was run by TCRdb on the 5' RACE reads, yielding one entry per CDR3 protein. Altogether just under 550,000 distinct CDR3 sequences are present, 13% to 15% being singletons, with the ten largest covering roughly 0.44%. These data were also reused for a study on yellow fever vaccine responses in identical twins.

The specimen sequenced was CD4+ T cells sorted from blood. The receptors were gathered from a woman aged 18-29 years in good health.

The V and J genes are TRBV6-5 and TRBJ2-1, with D possibly TRBD2 on 7 matching bases. Trimming took 2 bases from V and 0 from J, leaving 20 bases between them. The germline gives CDR1 MNHEY, CDR2 SVGAGI. There are 19 residues in the CDR3. Here the CDR3 DNA reads TGTGCCAGCAGTTACCTCCGGAGGGGGGGGCCAAGCTCCTACAATGAGCAGTTCTTC. Residues: CASSYLRRGGPSSYNEQFF.

This clonotype has a handful of counts. The rearrangement joins TRBV9 to TRBJ1-1; 10 bases line up with TRBD1. The germline CDR1 and CDR2 sequences are SGDLS and YYNGEE. Germline trimming cut 5 bases from V and 8 bases from J; bases unmatched to any gene: 6. This CDR3 has 13 amino acids. The CDR3 sequence is CASRGGQGGEAFF. Here the CDR3 DNA reads TGTGCCAGCAGAGGAGGACAGGGGGGAGAAGCTTTCTTT. Full variable domain (remainder filled in from reference TRBV9 and TRBJ1-1): DSGVTQTPKHLITATGQRVTLRCSPRSGDLSVYWYQQSLDQGLQFLIQYYNGEERAKGNILERFSAQQFPDLHSELNLSSLELGDSALYFCASRGGQGGEAFFGQGTRLTVV.

This clonotype was recorded a few times. The chain combines TRBV3-1 with TRBJ2-1; D remains unclear. With 1 base removed from V and 6 bases from J, the gap between germline ends came to 16 bases. Germline V lookup: CDR1 LGHDT, CDR2 YNNKEL (reference sequence). The CDR3 is made up of 16 amino acids. The DNA of the CDR3 is TGTGCCAGCAGCCAAGTGTCGGCTTTTTTTCTCAATGAGCAGTTCTTC. Translated, it gives CASSQVSAFFLNEQFF.

CDR3 residues: CASSQDWTKTFGSYNEQFF. CDR3 bases: TGTGCCAGCAGCCAAGATTGGACTAAGACCTTTGGCTCCTACAATGAGCAGTTCTTC. The chain couples TRBV14 to TRBJ2-1; D is possibly TRBD2 (6 bases). The CDR3 extends over 19 amino acids. Between the trimmed V and J ends, which lost 0 bases and 0 bases, there was a span of 18 bases. The germline gives CDR1 SGHDN, CDR2 FVKESK.

For the CDR3, the DNA is TGTGCCACCAGTGATTTGGGGTTTGAAGCTTTCTTT. Protein: CATSDLGFEAFF. This sequence joins TRBV24-1 and TRBJ1-1; D uncertain. The V and J ends lost 0 bases and 7 bases respectively, with 5 bases between them. The germline V gene encodes CDR1 KGHDR and CDR2 SFDVKD. CDR3 size: 12 residues.

This clonotype was found once. The V gene is TRBV10-3, the J gene TRBJ2-1, with D unclear. Germline CDR1 ENHRY, CDR2 SYGVKD. V was clipped by 8 bases and J by 8 bases, with 10 bases between them. This CDR3 region has 11 residues. CDR3 DNA: TGTGCCATCGGCAAGGTGGATGAGCAGTTCTTC. Protein sequence: CAIGKVDEQFF.

A few counts support this clonotype. V is TRBV10-3 and J is TRBJ2-5, with TRBD2 identical over 14 bases. Germline values: CDR1 ENHRY, CDR2 SYGVKD. This CDR3 region has 17 residues. The junction had 11 bases not matched to a gene; V was cut back by 6 bases and J by 5 bases. CDR3 DNA: TGTGCCATCAGGGGGACTAGCGGGAGATCTATGTCGGAGACCCAGTACTTC. The encoded protein is CAIRGTSGRSMSETQYF.

The chain carries TRBV7-8 and TRBJ2-1, with a tentative D call TRBD1 (5 bases). Trimming removed 2 bases at V and 7 bases at J, with 15 bases between. The CDR3 is made up of 15 amino acids. CDR1 is SGHVS, CDR2 FQNEAQ, per germline. The CDR3 DNA reads TGTGCCAGCAGCTTATACAGGCAGGTAATGAATGAGCAGTTCTTC. Translation gives CASSLYRQVMNEQFF.

This sequence joins TRBV19 and TRBJ1-1; D is unresolved. V lost 2 bases and J 2 bases, leaving 6 bases between the germline ends. This CDR3 region has 13 residues. Germline loops: CDR1 LNHDA, CDR2 SQIVND (reference sequence). The CDR3 region has the DNA TGTGCCAGTAGTATAATGCCTAACACTGAAGCTTTCTTT. Protein: CASSIMPNTEAFF.

V usage is TRBV21-1 and J usage is TRBJ2-7. TRBV21-1 has pseudogene status. The CDR3 is 15 amino acids. CDR3 sequence reads: CASSNCGIISYEQYF. The DNA of the CDR3 is TGTGCCAGCAGCAATTGTGGGATTATCTCCTACGAGCAGTACTTC.

This sequence joins TRBV20-1 and TRBJ2-3, with TRBD2 as a possible D gene (6 bases). Trimming took 3 bases from V and 2 from J, leaving 18 bases between them. This CDR3 spans 16 amino acids. From germline, CDR1 is DFQATT and CDR2 SNEGSKA (reference sequence). CDR3 sequence (DNA): TGCAGTGCTAGTCCCGGAGTTAGCGGCTACACAGATACGCAGTATTTT. Translation: CSASPGVSGYTDTQYF.

This clonotype occurred many times. This sequence joins TRBV28 and TRBJ2-4; D might be TRBD1 (6 bases). Germline V gene lookup returns CDR1 MDHEN and CDR2 SYDVKM. CDR3 length equals 18 residues. V dropped 5 bases and J dropped 3 bases, with 23 bases sitting between them. The CDR3 region has the DNA TGTGCCAGCAGTGCCCTTGGGACACTCCTTTTGGGCAAAAACATTCAGTACTTC. Translating it yields CASSALGTLLLGKNIQYF.

The J gene is TRBJ2-6, the V gene TRBV9, with TRBD1 matching 7 bases. This CDR3 comprises 15 residues. Germline V gene lookup returns CDR1 SGDLS and CDR2 YYNGEE. The V and J ends lost 6 bases and 0 bases, in that order; junction bases with no gene match: 3. The CDR3 protein is CASNQGDSGANVLTF. The DNA for the CDR3 is TGTGCCAGCAACCAGGGGGACTCTGGGGCCAACGTCCTGACTTTC.

The chain recombines TRBV7-9 with TRBJ2-5; 8 bases fit TRBD2. The CDR3 totals 14 residues. Per germline, CDR1 SEHNR and CDR2 FQNEAQ (reference sequence). V shed 4 bases, J shed 5 bases, and the junction held 6 bases outside the gene matches. CDR3 in amino acids: CASSYHGTSETQYF. The DNA for the CDR3 is TGTGCCAGCAGCTACCACGGGACTAGTGAGACCCAGTACTTC.

This clonotype was observed a few times. CDR3 region: CASSFLSGNSPLHF. In DNA, the CDR3 is TGCGCCAGCAGCTTTCTCTCTGGTAATTCACCCCTCCACTTT. The V and J genes are TRBV5-1 and TRBJ1-6, with D unresolved. V was pared by 2 bases and J by 6 bases, with 9 bases between. CDR1 and CDR2 (germline): SGHRS, YFSETQ. The length of the CDR3 is 14 residues.

This clonotype occurred many times. One junction end disagrees with the germline gene, perhaps due to a read error. This chain links TRBV5-1 with TRBJ2-2; possible D gene TRBD1, 6 bases. Germline loops: CDR1 SGHRS, CDR2 YFSETQ. The CDR3 is 14 residues long. The CDR3 DNA reads as TGTGCCAGCAGTTTAGGGGGAAACACCGGGGAGCTGTTTTTT. This sequence encodes CASSLGGNTGELFF.

The J gene is TRBJ2-1, the V gene TRBV7-3; 10 nucleotides line up with TRBD2. This CDR3 has 14 amino acids. Germline values: CDR1 SGHTA, CDR2 FQGTGA. V shed 4 bases and J 10 bases; nucleotides not matched to a gene: 7. This chain's CDR3 is CASSSSGRAREQFF. CDR3 DNA: TGTGCCAGCAGCTCCAGCGGGAGGGCCCGGGAGCAGTTCTTC.

This clonotype has just a few counts. The chain uses TRBV3-1 and TRBJ2-4, with D perhaps TRBD1 (6 bases). Germline-derived CDR1 and CDR2 are LGHDT and YNNKEL (reference sequence). CDR3 size: 14 residues. The V end was cut by 0 bases, the J end by 7 bases, with 10 bases between. CDR3 in amino acids: CASSQDPQGNIQYF. As DNA, the CDR3 is TGTGCCAGCAGCCAAGACCCACAGGGTAACATTCAGTACTTC.

The chain employs TRBV6-1 and TRBJ2-7, with D possibly TRBD2 on 6 matching bases. The germline V gene has CDR1 MNHNS and CDR2 SASEGT. V gave up 5 bases and J gave up 1 base, with 12 bases separating them. The CDR3 runs 14 residues. CDR3 nucleotide sequence: TGTGCCAGCAGTAGCCTAGCGAATTCCTACGAGCAGTACTTC. This gives the protein CASSSLANSYEQYF.

This rearrangement joins TRBV11-1 to TRBJ2-3; TRBD1 matches 9 bases. Per the germline V gene, CDR1 is SGHAT and CDR2 is FQDESV (reference sequence). The CDR3 contains 16 residues. Trimming cost V 5 bases and J 0 bases; bases outside gene matches: 6. This CDR3 reads CASSPGTGPSTDTQYF. For the CDR3, the DNA is TGTGCCAGCAGCCCCGGGACAGGGCCTAGCACAGATACGCAGTATTTT.

This clonotype was detected a few times. The rearrangement joins TRBV2 to TRBJ2-1, with 8 bases identical to TRBD2. This CDR3 comprises 16 residues. V lost 4 bases, J lost 9 bases, and 14 bases stayed unmatched. Germline V CDR1 and CDR2: SNHLY, FYNNEI. The CDR3 sequence: CASSGVQAGVGSEQFF. In nucleotides, the CDR3 is TGTGCCAGCAGTGGAGTCCAAGCGGGAGTGGGAAGTGAGCAGTTCTTC.

Here the CDR3 DNA reads TGTGCCAGCAGTTTATTAGGGGTTCCTCGGGCTTTCTTT. As protein: CASSLLGVPRAFF. The rearrangement links TRBV12-3 or TRBV12-4 to TRBJ1-1, with a weak D call TRBD1 (5 bases). The CDR3 spans 13 residues. Trimming pared 2 bases from V and 11 bases from J, leaving 15 bases between.

There are a few counts of this clonotype. J is TRBJ1-6 and V is TRBV28; the match to TRBD1 covers 9 bases. The junction had 9 bases not matched to a gene; V was cut back by 6 bases and J by 9 bases. Germline assignment: CDR1 MDHEN and CDR2 SYDVKM. The CDR3 spans 15 residues. Written as DNA, the CDR3 is TGTGCCAGCAGAGAACCGGGACAGGGAAGTTCACCCCTCCACTTT. This sequence encodes CASREPGQGSSPLHF.

In this sample, this clonotype turned up a few times. This chain links TRBV7-8 with TRBJ1-2; perhaps TRBD1 as D (6 bases). The CDR3 length is 15 residues. Trimming removed 5 bases from V and 3 bases from J, with 16 bases in between. CDR1 is SGHVS and CDR2 is FQNEAQ in the germline V gene. DNA for the CDR3: TGTGCCAGCAGCCTGCGAGGGGGGCTCGACTATGGCTACACCTTC. Translating it yields CASSLRGGLDYGYTF. The whole variable domain, filled in from reference TRBV7-8 and TRBJ1-2, reads GAGVSQSPRYKVAKRGQDVALRCDPISGHVSLFWYQQALGQGPEFLTYFQNEAQLDKSGLPSDRFFAERPEGSVSTLKIQRTQQEDSAVYLCASSLRGGLDYGYTFGSGTRLTVV.

The chain has TRBV20-1 and TRBJ1-5, with D unclear. V was clipped by 1 base and J by 12 bases, with 7 bases between them. CDR1 and CDR2 (germline): DFQATT, SNEGSKA (reference sequence). This CDR3 has 10 amino acids. CDR3 DNA sequence: TGCAGTGCTAGAGTCGGGGTCCAGCATTTT. Protein: CSARVGVQHF.